One sample yielded the 10 T cell receptor beta chains listed below, sequenced in a study of OX40 agonist ivuxolimab in advanced cancers. Method: immunoSEQ multiplex PCR; TCRdb's copy keeps in-frame clones and lacks some. The sample contains some 60,000 clones, about 90% of which appear only once. The sample was CD4+ or CD8+ T cells sorted from blood, taken in a trial of the OX40 agonist ivuxolimab. The receptors originated from an adult with an advanced solid tumor such as melanoma, head and neck, liver or kidney cancer.

This clone has more than one count but fewer than ten. The J gene is TRBJ1-4, the V gene TRBV12-1; the table's D call TRBD1 went unverified against the DNA. TRBV12-1 is tagged as a pseudogene. The length of the CDR3 is 16 residues. The DNA for the CDR3 is TGTGCCAGCAGCTTTGGGCAGGGGGAACGTAATGAAAAACTGTTTTTT. It yields the protein CASSFGQGERNEKLFF.

V usage is TRBV5-1 and J usage is TRBJ2-7; D is uncertain. In germline, CDR1 is SGHRS, CDR2 YFSETQ. The CDR3 has 12 residues. Trimming removed 7 bases from V and 2 bases from J, with 10 bases in between. The CDR3 DNA sequence: TGCGCCAGCCGGCAGCCACCCTACGAGCAGTACTTC. It encodes CASRQPPYEQYF.

The sample holds one count of this clone. The chain links TRBV11-2 to TRBJ2-1; the match to TRBD2 covers 7 bases. This CDR3 region has 16 residues. Trimming removed 5 bases from V and 6 bases from J; junction bases left unmatched: 13. The germline gives CDR1 SGHAT, CDR2 FQNNGV. The CDR3 loop is CASSLTGTTTPNEQFF. The CDR3 DNA follows: TGTGCCAGCAGCCTGACCGGGACTACGACCCCCAATGAGCAGTTCTTC.

A remark on this clone: The same CDR3 arises from other DNA sequences in this sample as well. V is TRBV5-1 and J is TRBJ1-5, with D unresolved. V was shortened by 2 bases and J by 0 bases, with 9 bases between the two germline ends. CDR1 SGHRS and CDR2 YFSETQ come from the germline V gene. The CDR3 consists of 15 residues. CDR3 in amino acids: CASSLEGISNQPQHF. The CDR3 DNA sequence: TGCGCCAGCAGCTTAGAAGGGATTAGCAATCAGCCCCAGCATTTT.

The chain is built from TRBV7-6 and TRBJ2-1, with 11 bases matching TRBD2. CDR1 is SGHVS and CDR2 is FNYEAQ in the germline V gene. J was trimmed by 6 bases and V by 3 bases; bases with no gene match: 7. The CDR3 has 16 amino acids. CDR3 protein: CASSFQSGTSGNEQFF. The CDR3 DNA reads as TGTGCCAGCAGCTTCCAATCCGGGACTAGCGGCAATGAGCAGTTCTTC.

The rearrangement links TRBV7-6 to TRBJ1-3; D possibly corresponds to TRBD1 (6 bases). V lost 4 bases to trimming and J lost 3 bases, with 13 bases between them. Per germline, CDR1 SGHVS and CDR2 FNYEAQ. CDR3 length equals 15 residues. For the CDR3, the DNA is TGTGCCAGCAGCTCCCTCGGGGGCGGTGGAAACACCATATATTTT. It translates to CASSSLGGGGNTIYF.

V and J are TRBV6-5 and TRBJ2-7; 7 nucleotides agree with TRBD2. V shed 7 bases, J shed 2 bases, and the junction held 5 bases outside the gene matches. CDR1 is MNHEY and CDR2 is SVGAGI in the germline V gene. The CDR3 consists of 13 residues. As DNA, the CDR3 is TGTGCCAGCAATGCCGGGGGGACCTACGAGCAGTACTTC. As protein: CASNAGGTYEQYF.

The V and J genes are TRBV6-5 and TRBJ2-2; D may be TRBD1 (6 bases). With 7 bases removed from V and 3 bases from J, the gap between germline ends came to 9 bases. Germline V CDR1 and CDR2: MNHEY, SVGAGI. CDR3 length: 13 amino acids. CDR3 residues: CASTGAHTGELFF. CDR3 DNA sequence: TGTGCCAGCACAGGGGCGCACACCGGGGAGCTGTTTTTT.

J is TRBJ2-7 and V is TRBV7-3; maybe TRBD1 (5 bases). The CDR3 has 13 amino acids. Per the germline V gene, CDR1 is SGHTA and CDR2 is FQGTGA. The ends were cut back, 4 bases at V and 6 bases at J, with 13 bases in the middle. The CDR3 here is CASSSQRGSEQYF. The CDR3 coding sequence is TGTGCCAGCAGCTCACAAAGGGGATCCGAGCAGTACTTC.

The gene calls are TRBV28 and TRBJ1-5, with unresolved D. This CDR3 is built from 10 residues. V lost 6 bases and J lost 11, with 8 bases in between. CDR1 is MDHEN and CDR2 is SYDVKM in the germline V gene. The CDR3 DNA reads TGTGCCAGCAGGGATTCGGCCCAGCATTTT. It yields the protein CASRDSAQHF.